The entry below gives a single TCR beta chain sequence along with its context. This sample is drawn from a study of blood T cell repertoires in COVID-19. Overall study: Material from acute and convalescent COVID-19 was sourced from the United States, Italy and Spain. From T cells, B-cell-depleted T cells, or PBMCs came the material, which was cDNA or gDNA.

Sequencing was performed with immunoSEQ multiplex PCR; in TCRdb, only in-frame clones are kept and a portion is missing. This table has tens of thousands of clones, roughly 87% appearing once. CDR3 length: 12 amino acids. With 10 bases removed from V and 3 bases from J, the gap between germline ends came to 12 bases. The germline V gene encodes CDR1 SEHNR and CDR2 FQNEAQ (reference sequence). V gene TRBV7-9 combines with J gene TRBJ1-1; TRBD1 might be the D (6 bases). This TCR was recovered from a woman aged 55-70 years with active COVID-19. The sample was peripheral blood. CDR3 in DNA: TGTGCCACCTCGTCAGGGGACACTGAAGCTTTCTTT. It codes for CATSSGDTEAFF. Full variable domain (remainder filled in from reference TRBV7-9 and TRBJ1-1): DTGVSQNPRHKITKRGQNVTFRCDPISEHNRLYWYRQTLGQGPEFLTYFQNEAQLEKSRLLSDRFSAERPKGSFSTLEIQRTEQGDSAMYLCATSSGDTEAFFGQGTRLTVV.